The 20 T cell receptor beta chains given below trace back to one sample, sequenced in a study of cytomegalovirus exposure and HLA in healthy donors. The PCR employed 60 Vbeta primers together with 13 Jbeta primers. The assay was immunoSEQ multiplex PCR, and TCRdb's table has in-frame clones only and misses some. The repertoire has a few hundred thousand clones, around 82% of them found once; the top ten carry 2.9%. Sequences were obtained from PBMCs. The receptors come from a woman aged 25 to 39 in good health and CMV-seronegative.

As for this clone: Distinct nucleotide sequences in the sample also encode this CDR3. The chain uses TRBV6-5 and TRBJ1-2; the match to TRBD1 covers 7 bases. The trim removed 6 bases at V and 3 bases at J, leaving 4 bases unmatched. Germline CDR1 and CDR2: MNHEY and SVGAGI. The CDR3 has 13 residues. The CDR3 sequence is CASRTDRDYGYTF. The CDR3 bases are TGTGCCAGCAGAACCGACAGGGACTATGGCTACACCTTC.

The CDR3 here is CSVRREVPDTQYF. The CDR3 DNA reads as TGCAGCGTCCGGAGAGAGGTCCCAGATACGCAGTATTTT. The genes are TRBV29-1 and TRBJ2-3; D uncertain. V gave up 6 bases and J gave up 4 bases, with 14 bases separating them. The CDR3 totals 13 residues. Germline CDR1 is SQVTM and CDR2 is ANQGSEA.

This sequence joins TRBV23-1 and TRBJ1-1, with 7 bases that match TRBD1. TRBV23-1 is an ORF; its function is uncertain. The CDR3 is made up of 13 amino acids. V lost 4 bases, J lost 4 bases, and 3 bases stayed unmatched. The CDR3 loop is CASSRYRGTEAFF. The CDR3 DNA reads as TGCGCCAGCAGTCGGTACAGGGGCACTGAAGCTTTCTTT.

The rearrangement joins TRBV7-9 to TRBJ2-5; a possible D gene is TRBD2 (6 bases). The ends were cut back, 5 bases at V and 2 bases at J, with 15 bases in the middle. Germline V CDR1 and CDR2: SEHNR, FQNEAQ (reference sequence). The length of the CDR3 is 15 residues. The CDR3 region is CASSPRLGYQETQYF. Written as DNA, the CDR3 is TGTGCCAGCAGCCCACGACTAGGTTATCAAGAGACCCAGTACTTC. The entire variable domain, with the rest obtained from reference TRBV7-9 and TRBJ2-5, is as follows: DTGVSQNPRHKITKRGQNVTFRCDPISEHNRLYWYRQTLGQGPEFLTYFQNEAQLEKSRLLSDRFSAERPKGSFSTLEIQRTEQGDSAMYLCASSPRLGYQETQYFGPGTRLLVL.

This clone was counted once. This rearrangement joins TRBV11-2 to TRBJ1-4, with D possibly being TRBD1 (5 bases). V was clipped by 0 bases and J by 6 bases, with 11 bases between them. CDR3 size: 15 residues. Germline V gene lookup returns CDR1 SGHAT and CDR2 FQNNGV. Written as DNA, the CDR3 is TGTGCCAGCAGCTTAGAGTTTGTAGGGGATGAAAAACTGTTTTTT. Translating it yields CASSLEFVGDEKLFF.

V usage is TRBV7-9 and J usage is TRBJ2-3; no firm D call. The germline gives CDR1 SEHNR, CDR2 FQNEAQ (reference sequence). V was clipped by 1 base and J by 3 bases, with 8 bases between them. The CDR3 runs to 14 residues. The CDR3: CASSLGARTDTQYF. CDR3 in DNA: TGTGCCAGCAGCTTAGGGGCCCGTACAGATACGCAGTATTTT.

This clone was seen more than once but under ten times. The chain is built from TRBV27 and TRBJ1-4; D gene ambiguous. The germline V gene has CDR1 MNHEY and CDR2 SMNVEV (reference sequence). Trimming removed 5 bases from V and 10 bases from J, with 14 bases in between. This CDR3 spans 13 amino acids. CDR3 region: CASSVTRPGKLFF. CDR3 DNA: TGTGCCAGCAGTGTAACAAGGCCGGGAAAACTGTTTTTT.

The CDR3 loop is CASSFWRGASYEQYF. CDR3 bases: TGTGCCAGCAGCTTTTGGCGGGGGGCGTCCTACGAGCAGTACTTC. The chain uses TRBV11-2 and TRBJ2-7; the match to TRBD2 covers 8 bases. CDR3 length: 15 amino acids. J gave up 1 base and V 3 bases, and 5 bases lay outside the gene matches. Germline CDR1 SGHAT, CDR2 FQNNGV.

This sequence joins TRBV27 and TRBJ2-5; 7 bases align to TRBD2. This CDR3 comprises 13 residues. The germline V gene has CDR1 MNHEY and CDR2 SMNVEV (reference sequence). The trim removed 10 bases at V and 9 bases at J, leaving 14 bases unmatched. CDR3 loop: CATRRTSSGAQYF. CDR3 nucleotide sequence: TGTGCCACCCGGAGGACCTCCAGCGGGGCCCAGTACTTC.

This clone has only a few counts. The sample carries other DNA sequences with the same CDR3. This sequence joins TRBV20-1 and TRBJ1-2, with a possible D match to TRBD1 (5 bases). Germline CDR1 is DFQATT and CDR2 is SNEGSKA (reference sequence). The CDR3 runs 9 residues. Trimming left V 5 bases short and J 8 bases short, with 6 bases between. The CDR3 region has the DNA TGCAGTGCTCCAGGGGGCTACACCTTC. Its translation is CSAPGGYTF.

This clone came up a few times. The V call is TRBV5-1, the J call TRBJ2-7; TRBD2 matches 7 bases. This CDR3 comprises 15 residues. V lost 5 bases and J lost 1; bases outside the gene matches: 9. The V gene's germline CDR1 is SGHRS and CDR2 YFSETQ. The CDR3 DNA is TGCGCCAGCAGTGAGGTAGCGGGTAAATCCTACGAGCAGTACTTC. This codes for CASSEVAGKSYEQYF. The full variable domain, its missing parts supplied by reference TRBV5-1 and TRBJ2-7, is KAGVTQTPRYLIKTRGQQVTLSCSPISGHRSVSWYQQTPGQGLQFLFEYFSETQRNKGNFPGRFSGRQFSNSRSEMNVSTLELGDSALYLCASSEVAGKSYEQYFGPGTRLTVT.

The chain carries TRBV2 and TRBJ1-1; 7 bases are a match to TRBD1. The CDR3 runs 16 residues. V lost 7 bases and J lost 0; bases outside the gene matches: 11. CDR1 and CDR2 from the germline V gene are SNHLY and FYNNEI. The CDR3 nucleotides are TGTGCCAGCACAGAGGGGGCAGGGGAGATGAACACTGAAGCTTTCTTT. It is translated as CASTEGAGEMNTEAFF.

The J gene is TRBJ1-3, the V gene TRBV5-4; 9 bases fit TRBD1. Trimming removed 7 bases from V and 4 bases from J; junction bases left unmatched: 3. This CDR3 has 13 residues. Germline V gene lookup returns CDR1 SGHNT and CDR2 YYREEE (reference sequence). The CDR3 bases are TGTGCCAGCGGTGGGACAGGGGGAAACACCATATATTTT. Translated: CASGGTGGNTIYF.

The gene calls are TRBV5-4 and TRBJ1-4; D not certain. In germline, CDR1 is SGHNT, CDR2 YYREEE (reference sequence). Trimming removed 5 bases at V and 4 bases at J, with 15 bases between. CDR3 length: 15 residues. The CDR3 is CASSLDNQLNEKLFF. CDR3 DNA sequence: TGTGCCAGCAGTTTAGACAACCAACTTAATGAAAAACTGTTTTTT.

The chain joins TRBV7-6 to TRBJ1-1; TRBD1 is a possible D gene (6 bases). Trimming took 5 bases from V and 1 from J, leaving 14 bases between them. The CDR3 is 15 residues long. Germline CDR1 SGHVS, CDR2 FNYEAQ. CDR3 nucleotide sequence: TGTGCCAGCAGCCTTGGGCCGGGACAGAACACTGAAGCTTTCTTT. It is translated as CASSLGPGQNTEAFF.

The CDR3 is CASSYGLAGSYEQYF. CDR3 in DNA: TGTGCCAGCAGTTACGGACTAGCGGGGTCCTACGAGCAGTACTTC. V usage is TRBV6-5 and J usage is TRBJ2-7; 12 bases line up with TRBD2. This CDR3 spans 15 amino acids. V lost 2 bases to trimming and J lost 1 base; unmatched junction nucleotides: 0. The germline gives CDR1 MNHEY, CDR2 SVGAGI.

The gene calls are TRBV5-1 and TRBJ2-5; a weak D match, TRBD1 (6 bases). The CDR3 runs to 14 residues. Germline lookup yields CDR1 SGHRS and CDR2 YFSETQ. Deletions cut 0 bases from V and 5 bases from J, with 11 bases between. The CDR3 DNA reads TGCGCCAGCAGCTTGGAGATAAGGGGGGAGACCCAGTACTTC. As protein: CASSLEIRGETQYF.

J is TRBJ2-7 and V is TRBV13; no clear D gene. The CDR3 loop spans 12 amino acids. CDR1 PRHDT and CDR2 FYEKMQ come from the germline V gene (reference sequence). The V gene lost 5 bases and the J gene lost 5 bases, with 10 bases spanning the gap. CDR3 nucleotides: TGTGCCAGCAGCCTCGGAGCGAACGAGCAGTACTTC. It is translated as CASSLGANEQYF.

V gene TRBV11-2 combines with J gene TRBJ1-1; D remains unclear. Trimming removed 5 bases from V and 6 bases from J, with 19 bases in between. The germline V gene has CDR1 SGHAT and CDR2 FQNNGV. CDR3 length: 15 amino acids. The CDR3 protein is CASSQEVGGYPEAFF. The CDR3 DNA reads as TGTGCCAGCAGCCAGGAGGTTGGAGGCTACCCTGAAGCTTTCTTT.

This chain joins TRBV19 and TRBJ1-3; unclear D gene. The V gene's germline CDR1 is LNHDA and CDR2 SQIVND (reference sequence). Trimming shortened V by 1 base and J by 4 bases, and 8 bases separated the two germline ends. The CDR3 spans 14 residues. Written as DNA, the CDR3 is TGTGCCAGTAGTATAGCCTCACTGGGAAACACCATATATTTT. This gives the protein CASSIASLGNTIYF.